The 13 T cell receptor beta chains reported below all come from one sample, sequenced in a study of PD-1 blockade in classical Hodgkin lymphoma. Sample time point: cycle 4 day 1 (C4D1), after about 6 weeks of nivolumab. There was relapse after autologous stem cell transplantation in every patient, and there was variation in brentuximab vedotin exposure. Magnetic negative selection served to purify CD4+ T cells out of PBMCs that had been thawed. The data were produced by immunoSEQ multiplex PCR, yet TCRdb's version contains in-frame clones alone and is incomplete. The profile shows about 17,000 clones, about three quarters of them singletons. Sequenced material: CD4+ T cells from blood, taken before the fourth cycle of nivolumab. The receptor set was obtained from a human donor with classical Hodgkin lymphoma.

The chain joins TRBV19 to TRBJ2-1; D is undetermined. Germline V gene data show CDR1 as LNHDA and CDR2 as SQIVND (reference sequence). Trimming removed 7 bases from V and 7 bases from J, with 17 bases in between. This CDR3 region has 14 residues. The CDR3 DNA is TGTGCCAGTACCCCTAACGATAATGGTAATGAGCAGTTCTTC. Translated: CASTPNDNGNEQFF.

The rearrangement links TRBV4-2 to TRBJ2-7, with TRBD2 matching 7 bases. Trimming at V came to 6 bases and at J to 0 bases, leaving 5 bases not matched to a gene. There are 14 residues in the CDR3. In germline, CDR1 is LGHNA, CDR2 YNFKEQ. The CDR3: CASSILAHSYEQYF. CDR3 in DNA: TGTGCCAGCAGTATACTAGCGCACTCCTACGAGCAGTACTTC.

This clone has a single count. The CDR3 DNA is TGTGCCAGCAGCGTAGTTTCAGGCCGCACTGAAGCTTTCTTT. This translates into CASSVVSGRTEAFF. The rearrangement joins TRBV9 to TRBJ1-1; D unresolved. In germline, CDR1 is SGDLS, CDR2 YYNGEE. This CDR3 has 14 amino acids. V dropped 0 bases and J dropped 4 bases, with 10 bases sitting between them.

For this clone: The junction differs from germline at one of its ends, possibly a read error. The chain is built from TRBV28 and TRBJ2-3; D tentatively reads TRBD1 or TRBD2 (5 bases each). The CDR3 is 12 amino acids. CDR1 and CDR2 from the germline V gene are MDHEN and SYDVKM. CDR3 sequence: CATGLTSDTQYF. CDR3 DNA sequence: TGCGCCACGGGGCTTACTTCGGATACGCAGTATTTT.

This chain links TRBV14 with TRBJ1-2; TRBD1 matches at 8 bases. Trimming cost V 4 bases and J 3 bases; bases outside gene matches: 7. CDR1 SGHDN and CDR2 FVKESK come from the germline V gene. CDR3 length equals 15 residues. The CDR3 DNA sequence: TGTGCCAGCAGCCCGAGGACAGGGTTTGACTATGGCTACACCTTC. This gives the protein CASSPRTGFDYGYTF. The full variable domain, rest sourced from reference TRBV14 and TRBJ1-2, is EAGVTQFPSHSVIEKGQTVTLRCDPISGHDNLYWYRRVMGKEIKFLLHFVKESKQDESGMPNNRFLAERTGGTYSTLKVQPAELEDSGVYFCASSPRTGFDYGYTFGSGTRLTVV.

This sequence joins TRBV14 and TRBJ1-1; no reliable D call. This CDR3 region has 13 residues. V lost 2 bases and J lost 5, with 9 bases in between. Per the germline V gene, CDR1 is SGHDN and CDR2 is FVKESK. The CDR3 spells CASSQSLGTEAFF. CDR3 nucleotide sequence: TGTGCCAGCAGCCAATCCTTGGGGACTGAAGCTTTCTTT.

The gene calls are TRBV27 and TRBJ2-7, with 8 positions matching TRBD1. CDR1 and CDR2 from the germline V gene are MNHEY and SMNVEV (reference sequence). The CDR3 covers 11 residues. Trimming removed 8 bases from V and 5 bases from J; junction bases left unmatched: 2. This CDR3 is CASQTGDEQYF. CDR3 bases: TGTGCCAGCCAGACAGGGGACGAGCAGTACTTC.

V is TRBV9 and J is TRBJ2-7; 7 nucleotides line up with TRBD1. V shed 3 bases, J shed 1 base, and the junction held 10 bases outside the gene matches. The CDR3 contains 16 residues. The germline CDR1 and CDR2 sequences are SGDLS and YYNGEE. The CDR3 nucleotides are TGTGCCAGCAGCGCAGGACCGGGACAGTATTCCTACGAGCAGTACTTC. Its translation: CASSAGPGQYSYEQYF.

This chain links TRBV2 with TRBJ1-5, with a weak D call TRBD1 (6 bases). This CDR3 comprises 13 residues. V dropped 7 bases and J dropped 3 bases, with 10 bases sitting between them. The germline gives CDR1 SNHLY, CDR2 FYNNEI. DNA for the CDR3: TGTGCCAGCACCCGACAGGTCAATCAGCCCCAGCATTTT. This codes for CASTRQVNQPQHF.

This sequence joins TRBV10-3 and TRBJ1-1, with TRBD1 matching 9 bases. The CDR3 contains 13 residues. V was pared by 6 bases and J by 4 bases, with 3 bases of the junction left unmatched. Germline V gives CDR1 ENHRY, CDR2 SYGVKD. CDR3 sequence reads: CAISDRGSTEAFF. CDR3 DNA: TGTGCCATCAGCGACAGGGGGAGCACTGAAGCTTTCTTT.

This sequence joins TRBV4-2 and TRBJ1-5; no definite D call. Trimming pared 3 bases from V and 11 bases from J, leaving 11 bases between. Germline lookup yields CDR1 LGHNA and CDR2 YNFKEQ. CDR3 length: 12 amino acids. The CDR3, as DNA: TGTGCCAGCAGCCAGGGTTCGGGGACCCAGCATTTT. This encodes CASSQGSGTQHF.

J is TRBJ1-2 and V is TRBV29-1, with 7 bases identical to TRBD1. Germline V gene data show CDR1 as SQVTM and CDR2 as ANQGSEA. CDR3 length: 12 residues. J was trimmed by 0 bases and V by 8 bases; bases with no gene match: 3. CDR3 DNA sequence: TGCAGCACCAGGGGGACTAACTATGGCTACACCTTC. Protein: CSTRGTNYGYTF.

The rearrangement uses TRBV30 and TRBJ2-7; 11 bases fit TRBD2. CDR3 length: 17 residues. CDR1 and CDR2 from the germline V gene are GTSNPN and SVGIG (reference sequence). After removal of 1 base from V and 4 bases from J, the junction contained 12 bases not matched to a gene. CDR3 sequence (DNA): TGTGCCTGGAGTGCTCTAGCGGGAGGTCGGCGGGTATACGAGCAGTACTTC. As protein: CAWSALAGGRRVYEQYF. Supplemented by reference TRBV30 and TRBJ2-7, the full variable domain reads SQTIHQWPATLVQPVGSPLSLECTVEGTSNPNLYWYRQAAGRGLQLLFYSVGIGQISSEVPQNLSASRPQDRQFILSSKKLLLSDSGFYLCAWSALAGGRRVYEQYFGPGTRLTVT.